This TCR beta chain was captured in a study of T cell repertoires in cytomegalovirus infection. Study as a whole: Evidence of both CMV infection and a matching HLA type came from public TCR beta signatures.

General observations from the study: CMV-specific TCR beta clonotypes restricted by HLA-C were the ones dominating the ex vivo response.

TCRdb re-called the reads with MiXCR, one entry per CDR3 protein. The sample yields 650,000 to 900,000 distinct CDR3 sequences, 25% to 35% seen once. This CDR3 is 16 amino acids long. The V and J ends lost 4 bases and 4 bases respectively, with 16 bases between them. CDR1 MNHEY and CDR2 SVGAGI come from the germline V gene. A few counts support this clonotype. Its antigen is unknown. The J gene is TRBJ1-4, the V gene TRBV6-5; D gene uncertain. The specimen was cultured CD8+ T cells from PBMCs, collected from culture after CMV antigen stimulation. The TCR was taken from a human donor in good health (CMV status not recorded). Some clones in this sample may be carry-over from other donors' samples. The CDR3 nucleotides read TGTGCCAGCAGTTCCCAGCAAAGGGTTGGTAATGAAAAACTGTTTTTT. Translated: CASSSQQRVGNEKLFF.